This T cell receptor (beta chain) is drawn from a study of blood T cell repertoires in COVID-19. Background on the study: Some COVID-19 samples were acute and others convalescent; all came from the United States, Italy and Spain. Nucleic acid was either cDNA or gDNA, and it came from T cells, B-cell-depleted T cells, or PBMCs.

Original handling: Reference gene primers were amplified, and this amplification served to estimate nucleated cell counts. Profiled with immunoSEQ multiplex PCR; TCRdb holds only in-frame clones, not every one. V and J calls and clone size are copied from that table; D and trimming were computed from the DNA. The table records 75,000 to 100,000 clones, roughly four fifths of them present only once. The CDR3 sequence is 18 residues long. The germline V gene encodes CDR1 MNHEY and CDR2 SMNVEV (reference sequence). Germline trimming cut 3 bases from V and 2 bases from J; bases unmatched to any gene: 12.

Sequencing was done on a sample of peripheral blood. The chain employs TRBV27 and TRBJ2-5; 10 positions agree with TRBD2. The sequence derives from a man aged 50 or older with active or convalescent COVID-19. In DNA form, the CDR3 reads TGTGCCAGCAGTTTCTGGGAAAGCGGGGGGGCCTGGCAAGAGACCCAGTACTTC. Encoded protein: CASSFWESGGAWQETQYF.